The 29 T cell receptor beta chains below come from one sample, sequenced in a study of Graves' ophthalmopathy and Graves' hyperthyroidism. The authors amplified TCR beta CDR3 regions from RNA transcripts. HTBI primers were used in a first-round RT-PCR, which preceded a second-round multiplex PCR. TCRdb independently ran MiXCR on the multiplex PCR reads; one entry per CDR3 protein. There are some 1.1 million distinct CDR3 sequences in the sample; around a third occur only once, and roughly 11% lies in the top ten. Sequenced sample: peripheral blood or thyroid tissue (not recorded which). The source of these receptors is an adult man with Graves' hyperthyroidism.

The sample holds a few counts of this clonotype. The V and J genes are TRBV5-4 and TRBJ1-5; 7 bases align to TRBD1. The CDR3 is 16 amino acids. Per the germline V gene, CDR1 is SGHNT and CDR2 is YYREEE (reference sequence). V shed 1 base and J 3 bases; nucleotides not matched to a gene: 7. The CDR3 sequence is CASSLPTGDYNQPQHF. The CDR3 bases are TGTGCCAGCAGCTTGCCTACAGGGGACTACAATCAGCCCCAGCATTTT.

This clonotype turned up a few times. The chain has TRBV7-9 and TRBJ2-2; 12 bases map to TRBD2. This CDR3 comprises 17 residues. The V segment lost 4 bases and the J segment 5 bases; nucleotides outside the gene matches: 8. The V gene's germline CDR1 is SEHNR and CDR2 FQNEAQ (reference sequence). As DNA, the CDR3 is TGTGCCAGCAGCTCCCCCCTAGCGGGGGGGGGGACCGGGGAGCTGTTTTTT. Protein: CASSSPLAGGGTGELFF.

This clonotype was recorded a few times. The chain joins TRBV7-9 to TRBJ2-3, with D uncertain. The CDR3 has 12 residues. V lost 5 bases to trimming and J lost 2 bases, with 5 bases between them. Germline loops: CDR1 SEHNR, CDR2 FQNEAQ (reference sequence). The CDR3 here is CASSRYTDTQYF. The CDR3 nucleotides are TGTGCCAGCAGCAGATACACAGATACGCAGTATTTT.

This clonotype was detected many times. The CDR3 DNA is TGTGCCAGCAGCACAACAGGGGAAATTTCACCCCTCCACTTT. Residues: CASSTTGEISPLHF. The chain combines TRBV7-9 with TRBJ1-6; TRBD1 agrees at 7 bases. The CDR3 totals 14 residues. The V segment lost 5 bases and the J segment 9 bases; nucleotides outside the gene matches: 7. Per germline, CDR1 SEHNR and CDR2 FQNEAQ (reference sequence).

This clonotype was counted many times. The CDR3 DNA is TGTGCCAGCAGTTTAGTCGGCGGACTAGCGTGTGAGCAGTACTTC. Amino acids: CASSLVGGLACEQYF. V gene TRBV12-3 or TRBV12-4 combines with J gene TRBJ2-7, with 9 nucleotides matching TRBD2. This CDR3 is built from 15 residues. The trim removed 1 base at V and 7 bases at J, leaving 8 bases unmatched.

There are a few counts of this clonotype. CDR3 in amino acids: CSAPGQEVSPLHF. The CDR3 DNA follows: TGCAGTGCCCCGGGACAAGAGGTTTCACCCCTCCACTTT. This chain connects TRBV20-1 to TRBJ1-6; D may be TRBD1 (6 bases). V gave up 6 bases and J gave up 9 bases, with 15 bases separating them. CDR1 DFQATT and CDR2 SNEGSKA come from the germline V gene (reference sequence). This CDR3 region has 13 residues.

This clonotype came up once. V gene TRBV25-1 combines with J gene TRBJ1-1; tentative D call: TRBD1 (6 bases). The CDR3 has 15 residues. V was trimmed by 4 bases and J by 5 bases, leaving 17 bases between them. The germline gives CDR1 MGHDK, CDR2 SYGVNS. The CDR3 loop is CASSASRGSDTEAFF. CDR3 coding DNA: TGTGCCAGCAGTGCTTCCAGGGGATCGGATACTGAAGCTTTCTTT.

The chain couples TRBV7-2 to TRBJ1-4; D perhaps matches TRBD1 (6 bases). Germline CDR1 and CDR2: SGHTA and FQGNSA. Trimming took off 5 bases at V and 7 bases at J, with 17 bases between the two ends. This CDR3 contains 15 residues. CDR3 in amino acids: CASSQGGSWGEKLFF. In DNA, the CDR3 is TGTGCCAGCAGCCAAGGGGGATCCTGGGGTGAAAAACTGTTTTTT.

The gene calls are TRBV25-1 and TRBJ1-1; weak D call: TRBD1 (5 bases). The germline gives CDR1 MGHDK, CDR2 SYGVNS. With 7 bases removed from V and 9 bases from J, the gap between germline ends came to 15 bases. The length of the CDR3 is 12 residues. CDR3 in amino acids: CASTLRGVQAFF. CDR3 coding DNA: TGTGCCAGCACCCTACGGGGGGTCCAAGCTTTCTTT.

The rearrangement links TRBV7-3 to TRBJ2-7; D possibly corresponds to TRBD2 (5 bases). Germline V lookup: CDR1 SGHTA, CDR2 FQGTGA. The CDR3 has 15 amino acids. Trimming stripped 5 bases from V and 2 bases from J, with 16 bases between. DNA of the CDR3: TGTGCCAGCAGCCTCCTTCCGGGGTCGGCCTACGAGCAGTACTTC. Translating gives CASSLLPGSAYEQYF.

This clonotype was counted a few times. The chain recombines TRBV20-1 with TRBJ1-1; weak D call: TRBD1 (6 bases). Deletions cut 6 bases from V and 6 bases from J, with 14 bases between. In germline, CDR1 is DFQATT, CDR2 SNEGSKA (reference sequence). The CDR3 length is 12 residues. The CDR3 loop is CSAEVRGPEAFF. CDR3 DNA: TGCAGTGCCGAGGTCAGGGGACCTGAAGCTTTCTTT.

For the CDR3, the DNA is TGTGCCAGCACCGGACAGGGCCGGGACACTGAAGCTTTCTTT. Its protein is CASTGQGRDTEAFF. The V and J genes are TRBV7-2 and TRBJ1-1, with 8 bases that match TRBD1. CDR3 size: 14 residues. V gave up 7 bases and J gave up 3 bases; unmatched junction bases: 7. Germline CDR1 and CDR2: SGHTA and FQGNSA.

The genes are TRBV5-1 and TRBJ1-2, with D possibly TRBD1 on 5 matching bases. The length of the CDR3 is 14 residues. Germline CDR1 is SGHRS and CDR2 is YFSETQ. The germline V and J ends were trimmed by 7 bases and 6 bases, with 19 bases remaining between them. Here the CDR3 reads CASLQGSRENGYTF. The CDR3 DNA sequence: TGCGCCAGCTTGCAAGGAAGCAGGGAAAATGGCTACACCTTC.

The rearrangement links TRBV2 to TRBJ1-1; 8 bases are a match to TRBD1. With 8 bases clipped from V and 11 bases from J, the junction kept 10 bases outside the gene matches. The CDR3 is 12 residues long. Germline values: CDR1 SNHLY, CDR2 FYNNEI. As DNA, the CDR3 is TGTGCCAGCCGTCGACAGGGGAGGGAGGCTTTCTTT. Protein product: CASRRQGREAFF. Supplemented by reference TRBV2 and TRBJ1-1, the full variable domain reads EPEVTQTPSHQVTQMGQEVILRCVPISNHLYFYWYRQILGQKVEFLVSFYNNEISEKSEIFDDQFSVERPDGSNFTLKIRSTKLEDSAMYFCASRRQGREAFFGQGTRLTVV.

On this clonotype itself: Just one base apart from a much larger clone, this may be a read error. J is TRBJ2-2 and V is TRBV7-2; 10 bases match TRBD2. Germline CDR1 reads SGHTA; CDR2 reads FQGNSA. CDR3 length: 16 residues. Here the CDR3 DNA reads TGTGCCAGCGGCTTAAGAGCGGGGGGGTTCACCGGGGAGCTGTTTTTT. Protein: CASGLRAGGFTGELFF.

This clonotype has ten or more counts. The rearrangement links TRBV29-1 to TRBJ2-5; 11 bases agree with TRBD2. The germline V gene has CDR1 SQVTM and CDR2 ANQGSEA. The junction had 1 base not matched to a gene; V was cut back by 7 bases and J by 3 bases. The CDR3 runs 12 residues. CDR3 sequence: CSGGLAEETQYF. DNA of the CDR3: TGCAGCGGGGGACTAGCGGAAGAGACCCAGTACTTC.

This clonotype appeared many times. V usage is TRBV4-3 and J usage is TRBJ2-7; TRBD1 is a possible D gene (5 bases). The CDR3 covers 14 residues. V lost 4 bases and J lost 5, with 15 bases in between. CDR1 is LGHNA, CDR2 YSLEER, per germline. CDR3 sequence: CASSRGVTSDEQYF. Here the CDR3 DNA reads TGCGCCAGCAGCCGGGGCGTTACGTCCGACGAGCAGTACTTC.

This clonotype was detected ten times or more. The chain combines TRBV2 with TRBJ1-5; no clear D gene. The germline V and J ends were trimmed by 6 bases and 4 bases, with 10 bases remaining between them. CDR1 SNHLY and CDR2 FYNNEI come from the germline V gene. The CDR3 consists of 13 residues. The CDR3 bases are TGTGCCAGCAGAGAGGACCTTAATCAGCCCCAGCATTTT. Amino acid sequence: CASREDLNQPQHF.

A few counts support this clonotype. The CDR3: CAWRLGQATYEQYF. The CDR3 DNA sequence: TGTGCCTGGAGGTTGGGACAGGCGACCTACGAGCAGTACTTC. This chain connects TRBV6-5 to TRBJ2-7; 8 positions match TRBD1. The CDR3 totals 14 residues. The V gene end was trimmed by 11 bases and the J gene end by 2 bases; junction bases not matched to a gene: 11. Germline-derived CDR1 and CDR2 are MNHEY and SVGAGI.

The rearrangement uses TRBV6-5 and TRBJ1-5, with D possibly matching TRBD1 (6 bases). V shed 5 bases and J shed 4 bases, with 24 bases lying between them. CDR3 length equals 18 residues. Germline V gene lookup returns CDR1 MNHEY and CDR2 SVGAGI. As DNA, the CDR3 is TGTGCCAGCAGTCCGTTTTACAGGGAAAATTCTAGAAATCAGCCCCAGCATTTT. Its protein product is CASSPFYRENSRNQPQHF.

This clonotype showed up many times. The chain recombines TRBV5-1 with TRBJ1-2; D gene unclear. The CDR3 consists of 15 residues. V was shortened by 0 bases and J by 4 bases, with 13 bases between the two germline ends. The germline V gene encodes CDR1 SGHRS and CDR2 YFSETQ. The CDR3 region is CASSLAATNAYGYTF. DNA of the CDR3: TGCGCCAGCAGCTTGGCGGCTACGAACGCCTATGGCTACACCTTC.

The chain employs TRBV29-1 and TRBJ2-7, with TRBD1 matching over 8 bases. Looked up from germline, CDR1 is SQVTM and CDR2 is ANQGSEA. This CDR3 region has 14 residues. After removal of 3 bases from V and 2 bases from J, the junction contained 6 bases not matched to a gene. The CDR3 spells CSVDPMTGAYEQYF. The CDR3 DNA reads TGCAGCGTTGACCCAATGACAGGGGCCTACGAGCAGTACTTC.

This rearrangement joins TRBV11-2 to TRBJ2-5, with D perhaps given as TRBD1 or TRBD2 (6 bases each). This CDR3 has 16 amino acids. The germline V gene encodes CDR1 SGHAT and CDR2 FQNNGV. The V gene lost 8 bases and the J gene lost 5 bases, with 24 bases spanning the gap. This CDR3 reads CASERRGSGAGETQYF. The CDR3 nucleotides are TGTGCCAGCGAGAGGAGGGGCTCAGGGGCTGGGGAGACCCAGTACTTC.

This clonotype was recorded a few times. Its ends do not fully match the called genes, so a read error is possible. This chain connects TRBV7-6 to TRBJ1-1; 8 nucleotides match TRBD1. Germline CDR1 and CDR2: SGHVS and FNYEAQ. This CDR3 has 16 amino acids. The CDR3 sequence: CASSSRQGPMNTEASF. CDR3 DNA: TGTGCCAGCAGCTCCCGACAGGGGCCTATGAACACTGAAGCTTCCTTT.

Comments on this clonotype: Since a much larger clone is just one base distant, this may be a read error. The chain combines TRBV6-5 with TRBJ2-7; a possible D gene is TRBD2 (6 bases). Germline assignment: CDR1 MNHEY and CDR2 SVGAGI. The CDR3 covers 14 residues. The CDR3 sequence: CAGRPSSASYEQYF. DNA of the CDR3: TGTGCCGGCAGACCATCTAGCGCATCCTACGAGCAGTACTTC.

About this clonotype itself: The germline gene is not matched at one end of the junction; a read error may be the cause. The J gene is TRBJ1-6, the V gene TRBV4-3; the match to TRBD1 covers 8 bases. The CDR3 runs 19 residues. Germline loops: CDR1 LGHNA, CDR2 YSLEER. CDR3 in DNA: TGCACCAGCAGCCAAGATCTTATCGGGACAGGTTATCTTTATGGACCCCTCCACTTT. Encoded protein: CTSSQDLIGTGYLYGPLHF.

J is TRBJ1-3 and V is TRBV5-5; 7 bases match TRBD1. Germline CDR1 reads SGHKS; CDR2 reads YYEKEE (reference sequence). Trimming at V came to 0 bases and at J to 0 bases, leaving 3 bases not matched to a gene. The CDR3 has 16 residues. In DNA form, the CDR3 reads TGTGCCAGCAGCTTGGCCGGGACAGCCTCTGGAAACACCATATATTTT. The encoded protein is CASSLAGTASGNTIYF.

This clonotype was detected many times. The chain combines TRBV11-2 with TRBJ1-5, with D possibly being TRBD1 (5 bases). CDR1 is SGHAT, CDR2 FQNNGV, per germline. The CDR3 runs 14 residues. The V and J ends lost 6 bases and 3 bases respectively, with 12 bases between them. CDR3 in amino acids: CASSADRYNQPQHF. Written as DNA, the CDR3 is TGTGCCAGCAGTGCCGACAGATACAATCAGCCCCAGCATTTT.

This chain links TRBV5-6 with TRBJ2-7, with D tentatively TRBD1 or TRBD2 (5 bases each). The CDR3 is 14 residues long. Germline CDR1 is SGHDT and CDR2 is YYEEEE. V gave up 1 base and J gave up 4 bases, with 12 bases separating them. The CDR3 loop is CASSLRGVEYEQYF. The CDR3 DNA sequence: TGTGCCAGCAGCTTGAGAGGGGTGGAGTACGAGCAGTACTTC.